This TCR beta chain was sequenced for a study of cytomegalovirus exposure and HLA in healthy donors. Germline loops: CDR1 MNHNY, CDR2 SVGAGI (reference sequence). The CDR3 is 15 amino acids. V was clipped by 0 bases and J by 4 bases, with 13 bases between them. Of note for this clone: The target antigen is unknown.

Study outcomes and limitations: A link between a missense DCLRE1C variant and TCR beta V- and J-gene trimming emerged from a later analysis.

Use of 60 Vbeta and 13 Jbeta primers characterized the PCR. The data were produced by immunoSEQ multiplex PCR, yet TCRdb's version contains in-frame clones alone and is incomplete. This sample's clone table lists 150,000 to 200,000 clones. The chain employs TRBV6-6 and TRBJ2-7, with D maybe TRBD2 (6 bases). The sequence came from a man between 25 and 39 years old in good health and CMV-seronegative. The specimen sequenced was PBMCs. The CDR3 region has the DNA TGTGCCAGCAGTTACTCGGGAGCGGGTTCATACGAGCAGTACTTC. Translating it yields CASSYSGAGSYEQYF.